This T cell receptor (beta chain) was observed in a study of T-cell reconstitution after alpha-beta-depleted transplantation in children. A few counts support this clonotype. The CDR3 has 13 amino acids. Germline values: CDR1 DFQATT, CDR2 SNEGSKA (reference sequence). With 3 bases removed from V and 0 bases from J, the gap between germline ends came to 9 bases. Construction of the TCRbeta library involved unique molecular identifiers. TCRdb reanalysed the PCR reads using MiXCR and keeps one entry per CDR3 protein. The sample records roughly 240,000 distinct CDR3 sequences, roughly 8.2% being singletons.

V usage is TRBV20-1 and J usage is TRBJ2-7; a weak D match, TRBD2 (5 bases). The sequence came from a male patient under 18 who had a stem cell transplant for acute lymphoblastic leukemia, so the T cells may come from the graft donor. The specimen comprised PBMCs, mostly from graft donor cells, sampled 180 days after TCRalphabeta/CD19-depleted stem cell transplant. The CDR3, as DNA: TGCAGTGCTAGGAGCGGTAGCTCCTACGAGCAGTACTTC. Residues: CSARSGSSYEQYF.